These T cell receptor beta chains were read from a single sample in a study of response to subunit inactivated influenza vaccine. TCRdb re-analysed the RT-PCR reads in MiXCR, keeping a single row per CDR3 protein. The sample carries about 580,000 distinct CDR3 sequences, 14% recorded once. The specimen comprised PBMCs from blood, sampled 12 days after vaccination. The receptor source for this set is a man aged 50 or older who received an inactivated influenza vaccine. The CDR3 runs from the conserved cysteine through the conserved F or W. D genes are given only for firm matches. Clone size is shown for a subset of rows, as once, few, many or a class of expanded clone.

D	J	V	size	CDR3	DNA
NA	TRBJ2-7	TRBV10-3	few	CAISDQLVRRYEQYF	TGTGCCATCAGTGATCAATTGGTTAGGAGGTACGAGCAGTACTTC
NA	TRBJ2-7	TRBV10-3	NA	CAISEEGQPFYEQYF	TGTGCCATCAGTGAAGAGGGCCAGCCCTTTTACGAGCAGTACTTC
NA	TRBJ2-2	TRBV2	NA	CASSEFPNTGELFF	TGTGCCAGCAGTGAGTTTCCGAACACCGGGGAGCTGTTTTTT
NA	TRBJ1-5	TRBV6-2/TRBV6-3	few	CASIDRMNQPQHF	TGTGCCAGCATCGACAGAATGAATCAGCCCCAGCATTTT
TRBD2	TRBJ2-3	TRBV5-1	many	CASLAGGTAGDTQYF	TGCGCCAGTCTAGCGGGGGGCACCGCGGGAGATACGCAGTATTTT
TRBD1	TRBJ1-3	TRBV12-3/TRBV12-4	NA	CASSLQGGLRNTIYF	TGTGCCAGCAGTTTACAAGGGGGCCTGCGAAACACCATATATTTT
TRBD1	TRBJ2-7	TRBV28	NA	CASHQFGQGVYEQYF	TGTGCCAGTCATCAGTTCGGACAGGGCGTGTACGAGCAGTACTTC
NA	TRBJ2-1	TRBV27	NA	CASSPWSTRDEQFF	TGTGCCAGCAGTCCATGGAGTACAAGGGATGAGCAGTTCTTC
NA	TRBJ1-6	TRBV12-3/TRBV12-4	NA	CASSDLRNSPLHF	TGTGCCAGCAGTGACTTAAGAAATTCACCCCTCCACTTT
NA	TRBJ1-5	TRBV19	NA	CASNEDRTSNQPQHF	TGTGCCAGTAATGAAGACAGGACGAGCAATCAGCCCCAGCATTTT
NA	TRBJ2-3	TRBV20-1	few	CSASPSGFSTDTQYF	TGCAGTGCTAGTCCCAGCGGCTTCAGCACAGATACGCAGTATTTT
TRBD2	TRBJ2-1	TRBV7-8	NA	CASSLLSGGRARNEQFF	TGTGCCAGCAGCTTGTTATCGGGCGGGAGGGCCCGGAATGAGCAGTTCTTC
NA	TRBJ2-1	TRBV5-6	few	CASSFISPGDEQFF	TGTGCCAGCAGCTTCATATCCCCCGGCGATGAGCAGTTCTTC
TRBD1	TRBJ2-3	TRBV10-3	few	CAISERGQGITDTQYF	TGTGCCATCAGTGAAAGGGGACAGGGAATCACAGATACGCAGTATTTT
TRBD2	TRBJ2-7	TRBV6-2/TRBV6-3	NA	CASAGASGLSYEQYF	TGTGCCAGTGCTGGGGCTAGCGGATTGTCCTACGAGCAGTACTTC
TRBD1	TRBJ2-1	TRBV20-1	NA	CSATIGQAGSYNEQFF	TGCAGTGCTACCATTGGACAGGCAGGCTCCTACAATGAGCAGTTCTTC
NA	TRBJ2-1	TRBV14	NA	CASSQFLDF	TGTGCCAGCAGCCAATTTTTAGACTTC
TRBD1	TRBJ2-3	TRBV5-1	few	CASSTGTGKDTQYF	TGCGCCAGCAGCACCGGGACAGGCAAAGATACGCAGTATTTT
TRBD2	TRBJ2-3	TRBV20-1	NA	CSARISLAGGPLYF	TGCAGTGCTAGAATAAGTCTAGCGGGAGGGCCCCTGTATTTT
NA	TRBJ1-6	TRBV20-1	NA	CSARVGALRGSPLHF	TGCAGTGCTAGAGTTGGGGCCCTACGTGGTTCACCCCTCCACTTT